These T cell receptor beta chains were read from a single sample in a study of T cells after yellow fever vaccination. Each CDR3 protein is one row after TCRdb ran MiXCR on the 5' RACE reads. The sample yields under 550,000 distinct CDR3 sequences, roughly a fifth seen once. This specimen consisted of PBMCs, obtained less than 25 days after the first yellow fever vaccination. The receptors derive from a man between 18 and 35 years old who received the YFV17D yellow fever vaccine. CDR3s include the opening cysteine and the closing phenylalanine or tryptophan. D genes are given only for firm matches. Rows may omit the clone size; those that give it use once, few, many or a size class.

size	D	V	J	DNA	CDR3
many	NA	TRBV4-2	TRBJ2-5	TGTGCCAGCAGCCCCCAAAAGGAGTCCAGAGGGGAAGAGACCCAGTACTTC	CASSPQKESRGEETQYF
NA	TRBD2	TRBV11-2	TRBJ2-3	TGTGCCAGCAGCTTTAGGCCTAGCGGGGAAGATACGCAGTATTTT	CASSFRPSGEDTQYF
few	TRBD2	TRBV4-3	TRBJ2-5	TGCGCCAGCAGCCCCCGGGACGGGCTAGCGGGGATACAAGAGACCCAGTACTTC	CASSPRDGLAGIQETQYF
NA	TRBD1	TRBV27	TRBJ2-7	TGTGCCAGCAGTTCCCAAGGACAGGGGGCTCTCGAGCAGTACTTC	CASSSQGQGALEQYF
NA	TRBD2	TRBV20-1	TRBJ2-1	TGCAGTGCTTCTAGCGGCTTGAGCTCCTACAATGAGCAGTTCTTC	CSASSGLSSYNEQFF
NA	TRBD1	TRBV20-1	TRBJ2-3	TGCAGTGCTCCCCGGACAGGTCTCACAGATACGCAGTATTTT	CSAPRTGLTDTQYF
NA	TRBD2	TRBV4-1	TRBJ2-1	TGCGCCAGCAGCGGCCTAGCGGGGGATTTCTCCTACAATGAGCAGTTCTTC	CASSGLAGDFSYNEQFF
few	NA	TRBV7-2	TRBJ2-2	TGTGCCAGCAGCTTAGTTACAGGGAAAGGGGAGCTGTTTTTT	CASSLVTGKGELFF
NA	NA	TRBV12-3/TRBV12-4	TRBJ1-2	TGTGCCAGCAGTTTACTTTTGACGGTCTATGGCTACACCTTC	CASSLLLTVYGYTF
few	NA	TRBV10-3	TRBJ2-3	TGTGCCATCAGTGAAGGGGGGTCAGATACGCAGTATTTT	CAISEGGSDTQYF
many	TRBD1	TRBV12-3/TRBV12-4	TRBJ2-1	TGTGCCAGCAGCCTCGGACAGGGGGCTAATGAGCAGTTCTTC	CASSLGQGANEQFF
few	NA	TRBV20-1	TRBJ1-3	TGCAGTGCTAGAAGTGGAAACACCATATATTTT	CSARSGNTIYF
few	TRBD2	TRBV7-9	TRBJ2-2	TGTGCCAGCAGCTTAGGCGGCGGCGGGAGCGAGCTGTTTTTT	CASSLGGGGSELFF
few	NA	TRBV3-1	TRBJ1-2	TGTGCCAGCAGCCAAGCAGTATTAATGGGAGGGAATGGCTACACCTTC	CASSQAVLMGGNGYTF
NA	TRBD1	TRBV20-1	TRBJ2-1	TGCAGTGCTCGAAAGGACAGGGGGAATGAGCAGTTCTTC	CSARKDRGNEQFF
NA	NA	TRBV20-1	TRBJ2-1	TGCAGTGCTGGGGCGGGTGCCCCCTACAATGAGCAGTTCTTC	CSAGAGAPYNEQFF
many	NA	TRBV11-2	TRBJ2-1	TGTGCCAGCAGTTGGTCCTACAATGAGCAGTTCTTC	CASSWSYNEQFF
NA	NA	TRBV9	TRBJ1-2	TGTGCCAGCAGCGTAGCTCCCACCGGGACTGGCTATGGCTACACCTTC	CASSVAPTGTGYGYTF
NA	TRBD1	TRBV7-2	TRBJ2-1	TGTGCCAGCAGCATAGCCCCGGGACAGAAAGAGAGCTCCTACAATGAGCAGTTCTTC	CASSIAPGQKESSYNEQFF
NA	NA	TRBV5-5	TRBJ2-5	TGTGCCAGCGGCCCTGTAGGGCAGGAGACCCAGTACTTC	CASGPVGQETQYF
NA	TRBD1	TRBV20-1	TRBJ2-5	TGCAGTGCCCGAGAGGACAGGGAGACCCAGTACTTC	CSAREDRETQYF
NA	NA	TRBV20-1	TRBJ2-7	TGCAGTGCTAAACCGGCCAGCTCCTACGAGCAGTACTTC	CSAKPASSYEQYF
NA	NA	TRBV27	TRBJ2-1	TGTGCCAGCAGTCCAAACCCCCTTTTATCAGGGGGGAGCTCCTACAATGAGCAGTTCTTC	CASSPNPLLSGGSSYNEQFF
few	NA	TRBV12-3/TRBV12-4	TRBJ2-7	TGTGCCAGCAGCACTAACATGGTTCAATACGAGCAGTACTTC	CASSTNMVQYEQYF
many	NA	TRBV6-4	TRBJ2-2	TGTGCCAGCAGTGAGGGGGCCACCGGGGAGCTGTTTTTT	CASSEGATGELFF
NA	NA	TRBV7-8	TRBJ1-2	TGTGCCAGCAGCTTACCGAGATCGGGACAAAGGGAATGGCCAAACTTC	CASSLPRSGQREWPNF
NA	NA	TRBV12-3/TRBV12-4	TRBJ2-3	TGTGCCAGCAGTTTCACCGGGGGTTACACAGATACGCAGTATTTT	CASSFTGGYTDTQYF
NA	NA	TRBV29-1	TRBJ1-1	TGCAGCGTTGAAGGGGGAGGGGGGGGTTCCTTCACTGAAGCTTTCTTT	CSVEGGGGGSFTEAFF
once	NA	TRBV6-1	TRBJ1-2	TGTGCCAGCAGGACCGATAGTAACTATGGCTACACCTTC	CASRTDSNYGYTF
many	NA	TRBV6-1	TRBJ2-7	TGTGCCAGCAGTGAAGGAGACCTCTACGAGCAGTACTTC	CASSEGDLYEQYF
NA	TRBD2	TRBV20-1	TRBJ2-3	TGCAGTGCTAGGACGCGGGGGGGGCCGGATACGCAGTATTTT	CSARTRGGPDTQYF
NA	NA	TRBV5-5	TRBJ2-1	TGTGCCAGCAGCTTCTACACAAATGAGCAGTTCTTC	CASSFYTNEQFF
few	TRBD1	TRBV20-1	TRBJ1-2	TGCAGTGCTAGAGATAGGACAGGGGGGTATGGCTACACCTTC	CSARDRTGGYGYTF
NA	TRBD2	TRBV5-1	TRBJ2-3	TGCGCCAGCAGCTTGGTGCAAGCGGGGTCCCCCGATACGCAGTATTTT	CASSLVQAGSPDTQYF
NA	TRBD1	TRBV5-1	TRBJ1-1	TGCGCCAGCAGCGGACAGGGTGAAGCTTTCTTT	CASSGQGEAFF
once	NA	TRBV11-2	TRBJ2-5	TGTGCCAGCATCGCCGCAGGGCGGAAAGAGACCCAGTACTTC	CASIAAGRKETQYF
few	TRBD1	TRBV12-3/TRBV12-4	TRBJ2-1	TGTGCCAGCAGCCGGGGACAGGGCGGGTCCTACAATGAGCAGTTCTTC	CASSRGQGGSYNEQFF
few	NA	TRBV4-3	TRBJ1-5	TGCGCCAGCAGCCAAGTTGCTTTGGGGCCCGAGGGCCCTAATCAGCCCCAGCATTTT	CASSQVALGPEGPNQPQHF
NA	NA	TRBV4-3	TRBJ2-5	TGCGCCAGCAGCCACCAGGGGCGGGTCACGGAGACCCAGTACTTC	CASSHQGRVTETQYF
few	NA	TRBV6-5	TRBJ2-3	TGTGCCAGCAGTTACGGTGGGCTCTTAGTGGGCACAGATACGCAGTATTTT	CASSYGGLLVGTDTQYF
NA	NA	TRBV28	TRBJ1-4	TGTGCCAGCAGTCCCGGGGGGGTGGATAATGAAAAACTGTTTTTT	CASSPGGVDNEKLFF
NA	NA	TRBV6-1	TRBJ1-5	TGTGCCAGCAGTGAATTCCGCGTTAATCAGCCCCAGCATTTT	CASSEFRVNQPQHF
many	NA	TRBV29-1	TRBJ2-7	TGCAGCGTACGGGACACCTTTACCTACGAGCAGTACTTC	CSVRDTFTYEQYF
NA	NA	TRBV6-2/TRBV6-3	TRBJ2-3	TGTGCCAGCAAAGACCAGAACACAGATACGCAGTATTTT	CASKDQNTDTQYF
NA	TRBD1	TRBV5-1	TRBJ1-2	TGCGCCAGCAGCTCGGACAGGCTTGGTGGCTACACCTTC	CASSSDRLGGYTF
few	TRBD1	TRBV4-3	TRBJ2-1	TGCGCCAGCAGCCAAGAGACAGGGCTCGACAATGAGCAGTTCTTC	CASSQETGLDNEQFF
few	NA	TRBV7-8	TRBJ2-7	TGTGCCAGCAGCTTAGGGACAGACTCCTACGAGCAGTACTTC	CASSLGTDSYEQYF
NA	NA	TRBV27	TRBJ1-1	TGTGCCACCCTACCTAACCCGATGGGTGAAGCTTTCTTT	CATLPNPMGEAFF
few	NA	TRBV4-1	TRBJ2-4	TGCGCCAGCAGAACTTTGGGGGGAGCCAAAAACATTCAGTACTTC	CASRTLGGAKNIQYF
NA	NA	TRBV7-9	TRBJ1-4	TGTGCCAGCAGCCCCCCCCTCGCCGGGGAAAAACTGTTTTTT	CASSPPLAGEKLFF
few	TRBD2	TRBV24-1	TRBJ2-1	TGTGCCACACGCGGGGGGGATTACAATGAGCAGTTCTTC	CATRGGDYNEQFF
few	TRBD1	TRBV30	TRBJ1-2	TGTGCCTGGAGTGGCGGACAGGGAGGTGGCTACACCTTC	CAWSGGQGGGYTF
NA	TRBD1	TRBV7-9	TRBJ1-1	TGTGCCAGCAGCCTTACAGGGGTGAGTGAAGCTTTCTTT	CASSLTGVSEAFF
NA	TRBD1	TRBV9	TRBJ2-2	TGTGCCAGCAGCGGACCGGGACAGGGGCCCAGAGGTAACACCGGGGAGCTGTTTTTT	CASSGPGQGPRGNTGELFF